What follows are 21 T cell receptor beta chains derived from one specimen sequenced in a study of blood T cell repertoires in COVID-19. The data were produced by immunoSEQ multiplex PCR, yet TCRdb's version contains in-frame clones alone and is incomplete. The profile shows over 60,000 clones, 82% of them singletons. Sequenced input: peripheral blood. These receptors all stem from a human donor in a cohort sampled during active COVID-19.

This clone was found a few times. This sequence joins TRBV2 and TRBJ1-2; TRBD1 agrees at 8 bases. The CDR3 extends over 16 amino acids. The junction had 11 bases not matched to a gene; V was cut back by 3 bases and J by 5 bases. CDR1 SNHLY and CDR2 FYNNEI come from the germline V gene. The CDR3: CASSETGARLGYGYTF. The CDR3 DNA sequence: TGTGCCAGCAGTGAGACAGGGGCACGTCTAGGGTATGGCTACACCTTC.

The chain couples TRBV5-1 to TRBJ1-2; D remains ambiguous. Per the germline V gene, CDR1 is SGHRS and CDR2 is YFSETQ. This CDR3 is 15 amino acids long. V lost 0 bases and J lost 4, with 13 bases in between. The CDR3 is CASSLAAGIPYGYTF. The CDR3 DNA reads TGCGCCAGCAGCTTGGCCGCGGGGATTCCCTATGGCTACACCTTC. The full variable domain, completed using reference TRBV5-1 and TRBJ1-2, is KAGVTQTPRYLIKTRGQQVTLSCSPISGHRSVSWYQQTPGQGLQFLFEYFSETQRNKGNFPGRFSGRQFSNSRSEMNVSTLELGDSALYLCASSLAAGIPYGYTFGSGTRLTVV.

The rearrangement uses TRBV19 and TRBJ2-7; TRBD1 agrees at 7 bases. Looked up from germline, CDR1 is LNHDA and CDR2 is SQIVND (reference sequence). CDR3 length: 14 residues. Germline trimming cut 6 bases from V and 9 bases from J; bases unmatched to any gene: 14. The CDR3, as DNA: TGTGCCAGTAGCCCCCTAACAGGGGAAAGGGGGCAGTACTTC. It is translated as CASSPLTGERGQYF.

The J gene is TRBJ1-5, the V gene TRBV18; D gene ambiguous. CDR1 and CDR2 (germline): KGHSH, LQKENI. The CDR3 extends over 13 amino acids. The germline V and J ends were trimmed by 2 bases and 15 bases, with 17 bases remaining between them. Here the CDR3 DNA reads TGTGCCAGCTCACCAGAGGGAGATGGGATACGGCATTTT. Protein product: CASSPEGDGIRHF.

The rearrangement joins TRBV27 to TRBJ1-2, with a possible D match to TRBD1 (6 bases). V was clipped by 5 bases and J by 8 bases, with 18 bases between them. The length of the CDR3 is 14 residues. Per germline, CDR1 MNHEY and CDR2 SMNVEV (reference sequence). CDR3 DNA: TGTGCCAGCAGTCTTTACCGGGACAATGAGGGCTACACCTTC. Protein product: CASSLYRDNEGYTF.

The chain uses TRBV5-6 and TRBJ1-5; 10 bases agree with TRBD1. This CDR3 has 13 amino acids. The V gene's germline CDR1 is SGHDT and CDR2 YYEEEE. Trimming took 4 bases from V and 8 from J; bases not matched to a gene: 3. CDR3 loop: CASSRDRGKPQHF. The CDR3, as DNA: TGTGCCAGCAGCCGGGACAGGGGTAAGCCCCAGCATTTT. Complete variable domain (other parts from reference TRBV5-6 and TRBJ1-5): DAGVTQSPTHLIKTRGQQVTLRCSPKSGHDTVSWYQQALGQGPQFIFQYYEEEERQRGNFPDRFSGHQFPNYSSELNVNALLLGDSALYLCASSRDRGKPQHFGDGTRLSIL.

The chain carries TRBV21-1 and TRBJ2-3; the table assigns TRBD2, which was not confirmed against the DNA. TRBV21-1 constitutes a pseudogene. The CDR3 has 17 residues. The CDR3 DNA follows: TGTGCCAGCAGCAAACGGGTCGGGGGGCCATGCACAGATACGCAGTATTTT. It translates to CASSKRVGGPCTDTQYF.

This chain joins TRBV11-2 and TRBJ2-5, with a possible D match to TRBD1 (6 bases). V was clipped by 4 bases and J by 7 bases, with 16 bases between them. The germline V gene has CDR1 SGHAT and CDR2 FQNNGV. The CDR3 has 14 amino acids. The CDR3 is CASSWETGYATQYF. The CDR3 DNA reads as TGTGCCAGCAGCTGGGAAACAGGGTACGCGACCCAGTACTTC. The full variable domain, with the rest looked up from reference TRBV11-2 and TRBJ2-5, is EAGVAQSPRYKIIEKRQSVAFWCNPISGHATLYWYQQILGQGPKLLIQFQNNGVVDDSQLPKDRFSAERLKGVDSTLKIQPAKLEDSAVYLCASSWETGYATQYFGPGTRLLVL.

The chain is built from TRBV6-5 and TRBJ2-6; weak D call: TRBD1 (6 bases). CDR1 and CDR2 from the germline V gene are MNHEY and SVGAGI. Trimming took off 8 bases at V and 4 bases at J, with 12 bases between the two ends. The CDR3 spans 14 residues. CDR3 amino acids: CASAEQGGANVLTF. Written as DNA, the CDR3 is TGTGCCAGCGCCGAACAGGGCGGGGCCAACGTCCTGACTTTC.

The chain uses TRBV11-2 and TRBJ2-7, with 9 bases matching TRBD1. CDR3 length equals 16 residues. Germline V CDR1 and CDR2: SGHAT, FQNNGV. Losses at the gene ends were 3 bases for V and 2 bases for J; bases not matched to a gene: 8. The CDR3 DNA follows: TGTGCCAGCAGCTTCCACCTGGGACAGGGTCCCTACGAGCAGTACTTC. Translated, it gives CASSFHLGQGPYEQYF.

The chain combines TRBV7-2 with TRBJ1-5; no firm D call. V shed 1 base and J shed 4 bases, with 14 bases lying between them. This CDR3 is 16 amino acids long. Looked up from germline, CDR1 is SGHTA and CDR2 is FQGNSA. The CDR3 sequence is CASSLVGNSGNQPQHF. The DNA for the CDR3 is TGTGCCAGCAGCTTAGTCGGGAACTCGGGAAATCAGCCCCAGCATTTT.

The CDR3 sequence is CASTRGPAGGYTF. DNA of the CDR3: TGTGCCAGCACCCGAGGACCTGCGGGTGGCTACACCTTC. This chain uses TRBV2 with TRBJ1-2; D is undetermined. V was clipped by 7 bases and J by 7 bases, with 16 bases between them. This CDR3 is 13 amino acids long. From germline, CDR1 is SNHLY and CDR2 FYNNEI.

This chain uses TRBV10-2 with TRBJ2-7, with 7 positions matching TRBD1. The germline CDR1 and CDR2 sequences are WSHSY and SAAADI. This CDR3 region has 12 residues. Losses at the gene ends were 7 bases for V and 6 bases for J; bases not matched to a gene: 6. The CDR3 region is CASKTGLSEQYF. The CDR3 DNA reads TGCGCCAGCAAGACAGGGCTGTCCGAGCAGTACTTC.

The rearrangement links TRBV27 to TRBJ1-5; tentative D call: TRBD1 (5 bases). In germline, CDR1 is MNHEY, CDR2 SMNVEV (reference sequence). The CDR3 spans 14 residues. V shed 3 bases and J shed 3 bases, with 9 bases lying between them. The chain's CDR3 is CASSLGQYNQPQHF. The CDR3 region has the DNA TGTGCCAGCAGTTTGGGGCAGTACAATCAGCCCCAGCATTTT.

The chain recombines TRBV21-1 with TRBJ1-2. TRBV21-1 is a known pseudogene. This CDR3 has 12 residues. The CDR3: CASSKYSNSGTF. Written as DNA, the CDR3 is TGTGCCAGCAGCAAATATTCGAACTCGGGCACCTTC.

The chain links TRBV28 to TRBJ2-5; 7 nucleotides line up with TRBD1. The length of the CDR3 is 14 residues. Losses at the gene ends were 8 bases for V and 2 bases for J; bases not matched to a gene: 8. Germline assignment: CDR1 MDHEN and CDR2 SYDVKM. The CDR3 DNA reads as TGTGCCAGCGGGGACAGATACGCTCAAGAGACCCAGTACTTC. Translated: CASGDRYAQETQYF.

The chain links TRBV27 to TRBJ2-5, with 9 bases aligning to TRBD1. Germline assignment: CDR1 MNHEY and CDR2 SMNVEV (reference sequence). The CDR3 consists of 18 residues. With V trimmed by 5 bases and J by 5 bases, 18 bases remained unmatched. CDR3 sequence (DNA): TGTGCCAGCAGTCACAGTATTATTATGGGACAGGGTGGTGAGACCCAGTACTTC. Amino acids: CASSHSIIMGQGGETQYF.

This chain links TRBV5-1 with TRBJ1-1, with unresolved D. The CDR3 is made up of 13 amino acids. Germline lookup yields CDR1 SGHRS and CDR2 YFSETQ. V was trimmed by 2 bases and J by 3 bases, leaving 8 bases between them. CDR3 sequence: CASSFDGDTEAFF. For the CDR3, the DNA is TGCGCCAGCAGCTTTGACGGGGACACTGAAGCTTTCTTT.

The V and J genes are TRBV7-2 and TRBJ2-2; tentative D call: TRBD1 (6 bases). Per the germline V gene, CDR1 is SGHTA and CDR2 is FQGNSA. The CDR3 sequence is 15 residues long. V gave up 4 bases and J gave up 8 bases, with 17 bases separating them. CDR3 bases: TGTGCCAGCAGCTCCAGGGGAAATACTATAGGGGAGCTGTTTTTT. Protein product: CASSSRGNTIGELFF.

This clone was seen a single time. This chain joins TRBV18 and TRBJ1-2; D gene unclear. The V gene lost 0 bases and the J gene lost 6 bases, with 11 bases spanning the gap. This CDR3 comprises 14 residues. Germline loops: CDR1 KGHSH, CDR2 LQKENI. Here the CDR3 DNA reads TGTGCCAGCTCACCACCCCCCCCTAAGCATGGCTACACCTTC. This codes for CASSPPPPKHGYTF. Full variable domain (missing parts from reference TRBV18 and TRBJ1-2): NAGVMQNPRHLVRRRGQEARLRCSPMKGHSHVYWYRQLPEEGLKFMVYLQKENIIDESGMPKERFSAEFPKEGPSILRIQQVVRGDSAAYFCASSPPPPKHGYTFGSGTRLTVV.

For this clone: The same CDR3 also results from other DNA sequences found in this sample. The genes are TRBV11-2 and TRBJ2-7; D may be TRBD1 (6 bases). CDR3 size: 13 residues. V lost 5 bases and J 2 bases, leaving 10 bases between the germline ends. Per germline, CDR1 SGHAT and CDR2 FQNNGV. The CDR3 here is CASSLGQTYEQYF. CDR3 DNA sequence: TGTGCCAGCAGCCTGGGACAAACCTACGAGCAGTACTTC.